The subject of this entry is one T cell receptor beta chain. This table comes from immunoSEQ multiplex PCR, and its TCRdb copy is limited to in-frame clones, with some not included. The data hold some 61,000 clones, with 80% to 90% observed a single time. The CDR3 runs 15 residues. CDR1 and CDR2 (germline): SGHNT, YYREEE (reference sequence). V shed 4 bases and J 3 bases; nucleotides not matched to a gene: 4. The data belong to a study of blood T cell repertoires in COVID-19. The clonotype was recovered from a man aged 60 to 75 with acute or convalescent COVID-19. Sequenced sample: peripheral blood. This chain joins TRBV5-4 and TRBJ1-6; 7 nucleotides match TRBD1. This chain's CDR3 is CASSNRGHYNSPLHF. DNA for the CDR3: TGTGCCAGCAGCAACAGGGGCCACTATAATTCACCCCTCCACTTT.